The clone carrying this T cell receptor beta chain was recorded a few times. Indicated time point: patch test 1, 2 weeks after DPC sensitization. Stated treatment: therapeutic diphenylcyclopropenone sensitization with weekly scalp DPC. The data belong to a study of human T cells and chemical hapten exposure. The overall study: 2% DPC applied to a roughly 2 cm by roughly 2 cm arm area sensitized donors. The study enrolled mostly female patients with alopecia areata, totalis or universalis. TCR yields per sample varied mostly from small pooled library volume differences.

Germline CDR1 and CDR2: SEHNR and FQNEAQ (reference sequence). V shed 5 bases and J shed 5 bases, with 16 bases lying between them. This CDR3 has 15 amino acids. In the original processing: Sample-level TCR yields exhibited a median of approximately 88,000, with a range of roughly 20,000 to 690,600. TCRdb reprocessed the RACE reads with MiXCR, giving one entry per CDR3 protein. Here the V and J calls rest on TCRdb's processing, not on the authors' analysis. Altogether roughly 160,000 distinct CDR3 sequences are present, roughly 14% being singletons, with the ten largest covering about 1.7%. The V gene is TRBV7-9, the J gene TRBJ2-1; D may be TRBD1 or TRBD2 (5 bases each). The TCR originated in a woman under 40 with alopecia areata. Some clones in this sample may be carry-over from other donors' samples. The sample consisted of whole blood, taken in connection with sensitization to the hapten diphenylcyclopropenone (DPC). The CDR3 region is CASSPLGTVNNEQFF. For the CDR3, the DNA is TGTGCCAGCAGCCCCCTTGGGACGGTTAACAATGAGCAGTTCTTC.